This T cell receptor beta chain was found in a study of CD8 T cells in ankylosing spondylitis. This clonotype was counted at least ten times. Its antigen is unidentified. From germline, CDR1 is MDHEN and CDR2 SYDVKM. The CDR3 spans 16 residues. V lost 4 bases, J lost 4 bases, and 18 bases lay in between. TCRdb re-called the 5' RACE reads through MiXCR, storing one row per CDR3 protein. The sample has about 130,000 distinct CDR3 sequences, 9.3% seen once; the top ten hold approximately 3.3%. Overall study findings and caveats: What appeared characteristic of ankylosing spondylitis blood was a TCR beta motif of eight highly homologous variants. Disease-linked clones reportedly showed significant enrichment in matched ankylosing spondylitis synovial fluid.

The chain is built from TRBV28 and TRBJ2-3, with D possibly being TRBD2 (6 bases). This clonotype was obtained from a male donor with ankylosing spondylitis or in good health (not recorded which). Sequenced sample: blood, either unsorted or a sorted T cell fraction (not recorded which). CDR3 DNA: TGTGCCAGCAGTTCCATGAAAGGGTGGGGGGCAGATACGCAGTATTTT. Its protein product is CASSSMKGWGADTQYF.